The 32 T cell receptor beta chains below were found in one sample sequenced in a study of persistence of HIV-infected CD4 T cells. Cells were stimulated with overlapping HIV-1 Gag 15-mer peptides. CD40L-negative CD69-negative CD45RO-high memory CD4+ T cells were sorted as populations depleted of antigen-responding cells. The immunoSEQ assay was version 4, run in survey mode. The assay was immunoSEQ multiplex PCR, and TCRdb's table has in-frame clones only and misses some. The table shows 30,000 or so clones, with 82% occurring only once. Which antigens these TCRs recognize remains unknown. The specimen was CD4+ T cells sorted from PBMCs after approximately 19-hour stimulation, collected from a patient who received antiretroviral therapy. The receptors shown here come from an adult woman with HIV who was CMV-seropositive.

V and J are TRBV7-9 and TRBJ1-1; TRBD1 might be the D (5 bases). This CDR3 is 12 amino acids long. The V and J ends lost 4 bases and 11 bases respectively, with 14 bases between them. Germline CDR1 and CDR2: SEHNR and FQNEAQ (reference sequence). The CDR3 protein is CASSSSRGHAFF. DNA of the CDR3: TGTGCCAGCAGCTCGTCGAGGGGCCATGCTTTCTTT.

CDR3 in amino acids: CSAEHYLYGYTF. DNA of the CDR3: TGCAGCGCCGAACACTACCTCTATGGCTACACCTTC. The chain uses TRBV29-1 and TRBJ1-2; D is undetermined. The V gene lost 7 bases and the J gene lost 4 bases, with 13 bases spanning the gap. CDR1 SQVTM and CDR2 ANQGSEA come from the germline V gene. The CDR3 spans 12 residues.

This chain joins TRBV5-1 and TRBJ1-3; D possibly corresponds to TRBD1 (5 bases). Between the trimmed V and J ends, which lost 4 bases and 3 bases, there was a span of 11 bases. Germline V gene sequence: CDR1 SGHRS, CDR2 YFSETQ. This CDR3 is 14 amino acids long. The CDR3 DNA reads TGCGCCAGCAGCGACACCCAGGGTGGAAACACCATATATTTT. Encoded protein: CASSDTQGGNTIYF.

The chain recombines TRBV28 with TRBJ1-2; TRBD1 might be the D (5 bases). The CDR3 totals 12 residues. Germline loops: CDR1 MDHEN, CDR2 SYDVKM. The V gene lost 4 bases and the J gene lost 4 bases, with 7 bases spanning the gap. CDR3 DNA: TGTGCCAGCAGTTGGGGCGCCTATGGCTACACCTTC. Translation: CASSWGAYGYTF.

Remarks on this clone: Other DNA sequences of this sample code for an identical CDR3. The chain is built from TRBV19 and TRBJ1-5; D gene ambiguous. This CDR3 contains 13 residues. Germline V gene sequence: CDR1 LNHDA, CDR2 SQIVND (reference sequence). V lost 3 bases to trimming and J lost 5 bases, with 8 bases between them. CDR3 bases: TGTGCCAGTAGTATTTCCAGAGATCAGCCCCAGCATTTT. Amino acids: CASSISRDQPQHF.

V and J are TRBV27 and TRBJ2-5, with TRBD2 matching over 8 bases. Trimming cost V 1 base and J 3 bases; bases outside gene matches: 7. Looked up from germline, CDR1 is MNHEY and CDR2 is SMNVEV (reference sequence). The CDR3 has 16 residues. CDR3 in amino acids: CASSLFAGGPKETQYF. CDR3 coding DNA: TGTGCCAGCAGTTTATTTGCGGGGGGCCCTAAAGAGACCCAGTACTTC.

The V gene is TRBV21-1, the J gene TRBJ2-2; TRBD1 is taken as the D call from the table, unchecked against the DNA. TRBV21-1 is labeled a pseudogene. This CDR3 has 19 residues. Here the CDR3 DNA reads TGTGCCAGCAGCAAAAACAGGGGACTCCCATTGCCCCCCACCGGGGAGCTGTTTTTT. Its protein is CASSKNRGLPLPPTGELFF.

In its sample, this clone was seen a few times. This chain connects TRBV28 to TRBJ2-2; D is unresolved. V was clipped by 2 bases and J by 4 bases, with 8 bases between them. The CDR3 covers 14 residues. The V gene's germline CDR1 is MDHEN and CDR2 SYDVKM. Written as DNA, the CDR3 is TGTGCCAGCAGTTTAACGGTGACCACCGGGGAGCTGTTTTTT. This translates into CASSLTVTTGELFF.

The chain links TRBV7-2 to TRBJ2-3; D might be TRBD2 (6 bases). Germline V gives CDR1 SGHTA, CDR2 FQGNSA. Trimming took off 8 bases at V and 2 bases at J, with 11 bases between the two ends. There are 13 residues in the CDR3. The CDR3 sequence: CASGTGNTDTQYF. In DNA form, the CDR3 reads TGTGCCAGCGGGACTGGGAACACAGATACGCAGTATTTT. Full variable domain (rest looked up from reference TRBV7-2 and TRBJ2-3): GAGVSQSPSNKVTEKGKDVELRCDPISGHTALYWYRQSLGQGLEFLIYFQGNSAPDKSGLPSDRFSAERTGGSVSTLTIQRTQQEDSAVYLCASGTGNTDTQYFGPGTRLTVL.

The gene calls are TRBV5-6 and TRBJ1-1; D unresolved. This CDR3 comprises 13 residues. CDR1 is SGHDT and CDR2 is YYEEEE in the germline V gene. Trimming removed 4 bases at V and 0 bases at J, with 7 bases between. The CDR3 is CASSLKVNTEAFF. CDR3 nucleotide sequence: TGTGCCAGCAGCCTCAAAGTGAACACTGAAGCTTTCTTT.

V usage is TRBV6-5 and J usage is TRBJ1-5; tentative D call: TRBD1 (5 bases). The CDR3 consists of 13 residues. The germline V gene encodes CDR1 MNHEY and CDR2 SVGAGI. V lost 6 bases to trimming and J lost 4 bases, with 10 bases between them. CDR3 amino acids: CASRSGVNQPQHF. In DNA, the CDR3 is TGTGCCAGCAGGTCGGGGGTAAATCAGCCCCAGCATTTT.

This rearrangement joins TRBV7-2 to TRBJ2-2; D is uncertain. Germline CDR1 SGHTA, CDR2 FQGNSA. V shed 0 bases and J shed 2 bases, with 7 bases lying between them. The CDR3 is 15 amino acids. CDR3 sequence: CASSLAGDNTGELFF. The CDR3 nucleotides read TGTGCCAGCAGCTTAGCGGGTGATAACACCGGGGAGCTGTTTTTT.

The chain recombines TRBV5-1 with TRBJ2-7; D remains unclear. The germline V gene encodes CDR1 SGHRS and CDR2 YFSETQ. V lost 0 bases, J lost 2 bases, and 9 bases lay in between. The CDR3 totals 14 residues. The CDR3 DNA reads as TGCGCCAGCAGCTTGGCAGGTACCGCCTACGAGCAGTACTTC. It encodes CASSLAGTAYEQYF.

The chain is built from TRBV9 and TRBJ2-2, with TRBD2 identical over 10 bases. The length of the CDR3 is 15 residues. From germline, CDR1 is SGDLS and CDR2 YYNGEE. The trim removed 2 bases at V and 8 bases at J, leaving 6 bases unmatched. The CDR3 DNA sequence: TGTGCCAGCAGCGTTCTAGCGGGAGCATCTGGGGAGCTGTTTTTT. Amino acid sequence: CASSVLAGASGELFF.

The chain's CDR3 is CASSQGRANMNTEAFF. As DNA, the CDR3 is TGCGCCAGCAGCCAAGGAAGAGCGAATATGAACACTGAAGCTTTCTTT. The chain carries TRBV4-3 and TRBJ1-1; D call uncertain. Germline V CDR1 and CDR2: LGHNA, YSLEER. The CDR3 extends over 16 amino acids. Trimming removed 1 base at V and 0 bases at J, with 12 bases between.

The chain recombines TRBV14 with TRBJ1-2; D not certain. V dropped 0 bases and J dropped 1 base, with 9 bases sitting between them. This CDR3 is built from 15 residues. Germline assignment: CDR1 SGHDN and CDR2 FVKESK. The CDR3 here is CASSQDTRDNYGYTF. The CDR3 coding sequence is TGTGCCAGCAGCCAAGATACCCGGGATAACTATGGCTACACCTTC.

This chain connects TRBV6-1 to TRBJ1-1; tentatively, D is TRBD1 (5 bases). CDR1 and CDR2 (germline): MNHNS, SASEGT. The CDR3 consists of 14 residues. V gave up 6 bases and J gave up 1 base, with 12 bases separating them. The CDR3 is CASRPEGRNTEAFF. The CDR3 nucleotides are TGTGCCAGCAGACCGGAGGGGAGGAACACTGAAGCTTTCTTT.

The chain joins TRBV24-1 to TRBJ2-3; tentatively, D is TRBD1 (5 bases). Germline V gene lookup returns CDR1 KGHDR and CDR2 SFDVKD. The CDR3 loop spans 16 amino acids. Trimming shortened V by 5 bases and J by 2 bases, and 16 bases separated the two germline ends. CDR3 residues: CATSAGDTGNTDTQYF. The CDR3 coding sequence is TGTGCCACCAGTGCCGGTGACACAGGCAACACAGATACGCAGTATTTT.

The chain couples TRBV18 to TRBJ1-5; D possibly corresponds to TRBD1 (6 bases). V was cut by 6 bases and J by 3 bases, with 12 bases left in between. Per the germline V gene, CDR1 is KGHSH and CDR2 is LQKENI. CDR3 length: 14 residues. The CDR3 loop reads CASSEGGDNQPQHF. CDR3 in DNA: TGTGCCAGCTCCGAGGGGGGGGACAATCAGCCCCAGCATTTT.

This clone has just one count. V is TRBV7-3 and J is TRBJ2-2; 7 bases line up with TRBD2. After removal of 5 bases from V and 1 base from J, the junction contained 4 bases not matched to a gene. This CDR3 has 15 amino acids. Per germline, CDR1 SGHTA and CDR2 FQGTGA. The CDR3 spells CASSTGGRNTGELFF. CDR3 nucleotide sequence: TGTGCCAGCAGCACGGGAGGAAGGAACACCGGGGAGCTGTTTTTT.

This chain joins TRBV5-4 and TRBJ2-6; D remains ambiguous. This CDR3 is built from 15 residues. Germline loops: CDR1 SGHNT, CDR2 YYREEE (reference sequence). Trimming took off 2 bases at V and 2 bases at J, with 8 bases between the two ends. CDR3 nucleotides: TGTGCCAGCAGCTTTCCCGTCCCTGGGGCCAACGTCCTGACTTTC. It codes for CASSFPVPGANVLTF.

J is TRBJ1-1 and V is TRBV5-4; 8 bases match TRBD1. The CDR3 spans 16 residues. J gave up 5 bases and V 0 bases, and 9 bases lay outside the gene matches. Germline-derived CDR1 and CDR2 are SGHNT and YYREEE (reference sequence). DNA of the CDR3: TGTGCCAGCAGCTTGGCTGCCAGGGGGCCGGGGACTGAAGCTTTCTTT. Its translation: CASSLAARGPGTEAFF.

The genes are TRBV14 and TRBJ2-1, with 8 nucleotides matching TRBD2. Per germline, CDR1 SGHDN and CDR2 FVKESK. CDR3 length: 17 residues. The junction had 13 bases not matched to a gene; V was cut back by 1 base and J by 8 bases. The CDR3 sequence is CASSQAGRLAGFDEQFF. The DNA of the CDR3 is TGTGCCAGCAGCCAAGCCGGTAGGCTAGCGGGTTTCGATGAGCAGTTCTTC.

A few counts support this clone. This chain links TRBV19 with TRBJ1-1; a possible D gene is TRBD1 (5 bases). Germline V gives CDR1 LNHDA, CDR2 SQIVND (reference sequence). This CDR3 comprises 14 residues. The V end lost 5 bases, the J end lost 4 bases, and 14 bases lay between the germline ends. CDR3 DNA sequence: TGTGCCAGTAGTCCAGGGTACGGAAGCACTGAAGCTTTCTTT. Residues: CASSPGYGSTEAFF. Complete variable domain (other parts from reference TRBV19 and TRBJ1-1): DGGITQSPKYLFRKEGQNVTLSCEQNLNHDAMYWYRQDPGQGLRLIYYSQIVNDFQKGDIAEGYSVSREKKESFPLTVTSAQKNPTAFYLCASSPGYGSTEAFFGQGTRLTVV.

The chain links TRBV15 to TRBJ2-7, with 7 bases that match TRBD2. The ends lost 5 bases at V and 2 bases at J; junction bases unmatched: 6. CDR3 size: 14 residues. CDR1 is LNHNV, CDR2 YYDKDF, per germline (reference sequence). DNA of the CDR3: TGTGCCACCAGCTTGCGGACTAGAACCTACGAGCAGTACTTC. This codes for CATSLRTRTYEQYF.

The chain recombines TRBV28 with TRBJ2-2; D is perhaps TRBD1 (6 bases). The CDR3 runs to 14 residues. Germline values: CDR1 MDHEN, CDR2 SYDVKM. V was cut by 5 bases and J by 5 bases, with 12 bases left in between. CDR3 protein: CASSQGRKTGELFF. CDR3 coding DNA: TGTGCCAGCAGTCAGGGGCGCAAGACCGGGGAGCTGTTTTTT.

The chain employs TRBV7-9 and TRBJ2-7; D tentatively reads TRBD1 or TRBD2 (5 bases each). V lost 4 bases and J lost 1, with 17 bases in between. Germline loops: CDR1 SEHNR, CDR2 FQNEAQ (reference sequence). The CDR3 contains 16 residues. CDR3 protein: CASSSTGTSGSYEQYF. For the CDR3, the DNA is TGTGCCAGCAGCTCAACCGGGACCTCTGGATCCTACGAGCAGTACTTC. The full variable domain, with the rest looked up from reference TRBV7-9 and TRBJ2-7, is DTGVSQNPRHKITKRGQNVTFRCDPISEHNRLYWYRQTLGQGPEFLTYFQNEAQLEKSRLLSDRFSAERPKGSFSTLEIQRTEQGDSAMYLCASSSTGTSGSYEQYFGPGTRLTVT.

This clone has only a few counts. This chain joins TRBV9 and TRBJ2-2; D remains unclear. In germline, CDR1 is SGDLS, CDR2 YYNGEE. The V and J ends lost 4 bases and 1 base respectively, with 8 bases between them. The CDR3 is made up of 14 amino acids. The CDR3 DNA sequence: TGTGCCAGCAGCCCATTGCAGAACACCGGGGAGCTGTTTTTT. Its translation is CASSPLQNTGELFF.

The V and J genes are TRBV5-1 and TRBJ1-4; D perhaps matches TRBD1 (6 bases). The CDR3 spans 16 residues. V was cut by 0 bases and J by 7 bases, with 16 bases left in between. Germline V gene lookup returns CDR1 SGHRS and CDR2 YFSETQ. The CDR3 here is CASSLGKGQLTEKLFF. CDR3 DNA: TGCGCCAGCAGCTTGGGTAAAGGACAGTTGACTGAAAAACTGTTTTTT. Together with reference TRBV5-1 and TRBJ1-4, the CDR3 gives the full variable domain: KAGVTQTPRYLIKTRGQQVTLSCSPISGHRSVSWYQQTPGQGLQFLFEYFSETQRNKGNFPGRFSGRQFSNSRSEMNVSTLELGDSALYLCASSLGKGQLTEKLFFGSGTQLSVL.

The chain couples TRBV7-8 to TRBJ1-3; the D is unclear. The CDR3 loop spans 15 amino acids. The germline CDR1 and CDR2 sequences are SGHVS and FQNEAQ. V was cut by 5 bases and J by 4 bases, with 15 bases left in between. CDR3 protein: CASSTNLNNGNTIYF. CDR3 bases: TGTGCCAGCAGCACGAACCTTAATAACGGAAACACCATATATTTT.

This clone was seen a handful of times. The DNA of the CDR3 is TGTGCCAGCAGTCGTAGCGTACCGGGGAATTACGAGCAGTACTTC. This sequence encodes CASSRSVPGNYEQYF. V gene TRBV3-1 (or the pseudogene TRBV3-2) combines with J gene TRBJ2-7; a possible D gene is TRBD2 (5 bases). Per the germline V gene, CDR1 is LGHDT and CDR2 is YNNKEL (reference sequence). The CDR3 is 15 residues long. V was shortened by 6 bases and J by 4 bases, with 19 bases between the two germline ends.

The J gene is TRBJ1-3, the V gene TRBV5-6; D might be TRBD1 (6 bases). The CDR3 consists of 15 residues. V was shortened by 3 bases and J by 2 bases, with 12 bases between the two germline ends. Germline loops: CDR1 SGHDT, CDR2 YYEEEE. The CDR3 coding sequence is TGTGCCAGCAGCTGGGGGGGCTTCGCTGGAAACACCATATATTTT. Translation: CASSWGGFAGNTIYF.